Included here is one T cell receptor beta chain sequence, with context. What it binds is unknown. The data were obtained in a study of beta chain features in type 1 diabetes. Germline CDR1 SGHRS, CDR2 YFSETQ. There are 15 residues in the CDR3. Trimming took 2 bases from V and 0 from J; bases not matched to a gene: 4. Notes on the study in general: Type 1 diabetes patients showed a moderate but significant shortening of TCRB CDR3s in all four CD4+ subsets.

Isolated RNA was reverse transcribed in full, so expressed TCRB transcripts were sequenced. The protocol was immunoSEQ multiplex PCR, while the TCRdb copy is restricted to in-frame clones and leaves out a portion. Among approximately 170,000 clones listed, 7.5% to 10% were seen once. What was sequenced was central memory CD4+ T cells from blood. The source is a woman aged 18-29 years in good health. The chain recombines TRBV5-1 with TRBJ1-2; 7 positions match TRBD1. The CDR3 nucleotides are TGCGCCAGCAGCTTTGGGACAGCCGCTAACTATGGCTACACCTTC. Translated, it gives CASSFGTAANYGYTF.